The 10 T cell receptor beta chains below were found in one sample sequenced in a study of blood T cell repertoires in COVID-19. Here immunoSEQ multiplex PCR was the method, and the copy in TCRdb shows in-frame clones only, minus some. This table has over 200,000 clones, 86% appearing once. The material sequenced was PBMCs or T cells enriched from blood (not recorded which). These receptors all stem from a woman aged 45-59 years in a cohort exposed to, infected with or recovered from COVID-19 (not recorded which).

The chain joins TRBV3-1 (or the pseudogene TRBV3-2) to TRBJ1-1, with a possible D match to TRBD1 (6 bases). Trimming took off 5 bases at V and 8 bases at J, with 15 bases between the two ends. The CDR3 totals 13 residues. Germline CDR1 reads LGHDT; CDR2 reads YNNKEL (reference sequence). CDR3 loop: CASSWTRGMEAFF. The DNA of the CDR3 is TGTGCCAGCAGCTGGACCAGGGGAATGGAAGCTTTCTTT.

The sample holds one count of this clone. This chain joins TRBV3-1 (or the pseudogene TRBV3-2) and TRBJ1-3; no definite D call. V was trimmed by 4 bases and J by 5 bases, leaving 9 bases between them. Germline V gene lookup returns CDR1 LGHDT and CDR2 YNNKEL (reference sequence). CDR3 size: 13 residues. The chain's CDR3 is CASSLGLRNTIYF. CDR3 bases: TGTGCCAGCAGCCTCGGACTCAGAAACACCATATATTTT.

The rearrangement uses TRBV7-2 and TRBJ2-3, with 10 bases lining up with TRBD2. The CDR3 consists of 16 residues. With V trimmed by 1 base and J by 5 bases, 6 bases remained unmatched. In germline, CDR1 is SGHTA, CDR2 FQGNSA. CDR3 sequence: CASSLGAGGPLDTQYF. The CDR3 DNA reads as TGTGCCAGCAGCTTAGGAGCGGGGGGGCCTTTAGATACGCAGTATTTT.

As concerns this clone: One junction end does not reproduce the germline sequence, and a read error may be involved. The genes are TRBV4-2 and TRBJ1-3; no definite D call. CDR1 and CDR2 (germline): LGHNA, YNFKEQ. The CDR3 has 17 residues. This CDR3 reads CASSQGSGQISGSTIYF. The DNA of the CDR3 is TGTGCCAGCAGCCAAGGGTCTGGGCAAATCTCTGGAAGCACCATATATTTT.

V and J are TRBV7-2 and TRBJ1-2; 7 bases align to TRBD1. The germline gives CDR1 SGHTA, CDR2 FQGNSA. Trimming took 6 bases from V and 7 from J; bases not matched to a gene: 11. The CDR3 loop spans 14 amino acids. This chain's CDR3 is CASSPTGEVSGYTF. The DNA for the CDR3 is TGTGCCAGCAGTCCTACAGGGGAGGTAAGTGGCTACACCTTC.

The chain carries TRBV4-3 and TRBJ2-1; D may be TRBD2 (5 bases). The CDR3 extends over 13 amino acids. Per the germline V gene, CDR1 is LGHNA and CDR2 is YSLEER. Trimming took 1 base from V and 11 from J, leaving 12 bases between them. In DNA, the CDR3 is TGCGCCAGCAGCCAAGGTCCGAGGGAACAGCAGTTCTTC. Translating gives CASSQGPREQQFF.

V and J are TRBV28 and TRBJ2-5; 7 positions agree with TRBD1. V lost 6 bases to trimming and J lost 7 bases; unmatched junction nucleotides: 8. Germline lookup yields CDR1 MDHEN and CDR2 SYDVKM. The CDR3 is made up of 13 amino acids. Written as DNA, the CDR3 is TGTGCCAGCAGCAACAGGGGTCATGCGACCCAGTACTTC. It specifies CASSNRGHATQYF.

The chain links TRBV23-1 to TRBJ1-2, with D unresolved. TRBV23-1 is recorded as an ORF, its role being uncertain. Trimming took 2 bases from V and 0 from J, leaving 16 bases between them. The CDR3 is 17 amino acids. CDR3 DNA sequence: TGCGCCAGCAGTCAAAGGCGGCCGAAAGACCCTAACTATGGCTACACCTTC. This sequence encodes CASSQRRPKDPNYGYTF.

The chain joins TRBV6-5 to TRBJ1-3, with 8 positions matching TRBD1. With V trimmed by 0 bases and J by 4 bases, 2 bases remained unmatched. Germline CDR1 MNHEY, CDR2 SVGAGI. CDR3 size: 15 residues. The DNA of the CDR3 is TGTGCCAGCAGTTACTCGTACAGGGGGGGAAACACCATATATTTT. Its translation: CASSYSYRGGNTIYF.

The J gene is TRBJ2-1, the V gene TRBV30; 9 positions match TRBD1. This CDR3 spans 19 amino acids. V trimming: 7 bases; J trimming: 0 bases; junction bases outside the gene matches: 19. Germline CDR1 is GTSNPN and CDR2 is SVGIG (reference sequence). Here the CDR3 DNA reads TGTGCCTCTGTGCCTGCACCACAACAGGGGGCCAGCTCCTACAATGAGCAGTTCTTC. Translation: CASVPAPQQGASSYNEQFF. The full variable domain, completed using reference TRBV30 and TRBJ2-1, is SQTIHQWPATLVQPVGSPLSLECTVEGTSNPNLYWYRQAAGRGLQLLFYSVGIGQISSEVPQNLSASRPQDRQFILSSKKLLLSDSGFYLCASVPAPQQGASSYNEQFFGPGTRLTVL.